What follows describes a single TCR delta chain. Its target is not known. TCRdb's entry gives the protein of a much larger clone, which mismatches this DNA's translation at residue 5, likely from a read error; the protein reported here is translated from the DNA. Bulk repertoires came from Vgamma9/Vdelta2+ or Vdelta2-negative gammadelta T cells flow-sorted from PBMC. This sample was taken from a study of γδ T cells in repeated Plasmodium falciparum infection. Study in general: Donors had four controlled P. falciparum NF54 infections over 644 days. Study outcomes and limitations: Compared with Australian children, Malian Vdelta2-negative repertoires seemed more clonal, less diverse, less shared.

TCRdb re-called the multiplex PCR reads using CATT. The table shows 45,000 to 70,000 delta-chain clones, with approximately 1.5% occurring only once. This CDR3 is 20 amino acids long. V lost 2 bases and J lost 2; bases outside the gene matches: 21. In germline, CDR1 is GEAIGNYY, CDR2 EKD. V and J are TRDV2 and TRDJ1; TRDD3 aligns across 8 bases. No J segment appears in TCRdb, so it was assigned here by matching the sequence to germline. The sequenced sample consisted of gamma-delta T cells from blood. This TCR derives from a pool of human donors (malaria-infected and uninfected, not separated). The CDR3 spells CACDIVSFGGISEGTDKLIF. CDR3 DNA sequence: TGTGCCTGTGACATCGTGAGCTTTGGGGGGATAAGCGAGGGTACCGATAAACTCATCTTT.